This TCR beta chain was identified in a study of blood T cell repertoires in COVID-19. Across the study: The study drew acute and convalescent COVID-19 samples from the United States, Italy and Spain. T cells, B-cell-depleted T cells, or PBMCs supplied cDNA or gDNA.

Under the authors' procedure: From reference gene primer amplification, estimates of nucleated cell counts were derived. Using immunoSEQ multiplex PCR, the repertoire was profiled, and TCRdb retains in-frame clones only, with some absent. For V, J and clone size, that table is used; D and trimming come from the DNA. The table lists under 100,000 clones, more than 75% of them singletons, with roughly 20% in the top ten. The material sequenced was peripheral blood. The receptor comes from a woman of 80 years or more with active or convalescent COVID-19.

CDR3 protein: CASSMGLAFEQFF. CDR3 in DNA: TGCGCCAGCAGCATGGGACTAGCCTTTGAGCAGTTCTTC. This chain joins TRBV5-1 and TRBJ2-1; 9 bases fit TRBD2. Trimming at V came to 4 bases and at J to 9 bases, leaving 5 bases not matched to a gene. Germline CDR1 SGHRS, CDR2 YFSETQ. The CDR3 runs to 13 residues.